A selection of T cell receptor beta chains follows, all from one sample in a study of response to subunit inactivated influenza vaccine. TCRdb re-called the RT-PCR reads through MiXCR, storing one row per CDR3 protein. The sample includes roughly 500,000 distinct CDR3 sequences, more than 15% of them seen just once. The sequences come from CD4+ T cells sorted from PBMCs, collected around 2 years after vaccination. These receptors came from a man aged 50 to 69 who received an inactivated influenza vaccine. Both conserved end residues are part of each CDR3. The D gene is left open where the match is weak. The size field is filled for only some rows; it gives once, few, many or a size class.

TRBJ2-1 | few | TRBV28 | NA | CASSLGSTKRPMRNEQFF | TGTGCCAGCAGTTTAGGATCTACTAAGCGACCCATGCGGAATGAGCAGTTCTTC
TRBJ2-3 | few | TRBV28 | NA | CASSLERHTQYF | TGTGCCAGCAGTCTGGAAAGACATACGCAGTATTTT
TRBJ1-6 | NA | TRBV5-8 | NA | CASYRGIEGRRNSPLHF | TGTGCCAGCTATCGTGGGATAGAGGGCCGACGAAATTCACCCCTCCACTTT
TRBJ2-5 | NA | TRBV5-1 | TRBD2 | CASSLARTSGVETQYF | TGCGCCAGCAGCTTGGCCAGGACTAGCGGGGTTGAGACCCAGTACTTC
TRBJ2-1 | many | TRBV5-6 | NA | CASSLLQGLYNEQFF | TGTGCCAGCAGCTTATTGCAGGGTCTCTACAATGAGCAGTTCTTC
TRBJ2-5 | NA | TRBV20-1 | NA | CSATREVRETQYF | TGCAGTGCCACCAGGGAGGTTCGAGAGACCCAGTACTTC
TRBJ2-3 | many | TRBV7-9 | NA | CASSPPREHTDTQYF | TGTGCCAGCAGCCCACCGCGTGAACACACAGATACGCAGTATTTT
TRBJ2-5 | few | TRBV7-9 | NA | CASSPKLNQETQYF | TGTGCCAGCAGCCCAAAACTGAATCAAGAGACCCAGTACTTC
TRBJ1-1 | NA | TRBV20-1 | NA | CSAGKGPNTEAFF | TGCAGTGCTGGAAAGGGACCGAACACTGAAGCTTTCTTT
TRBJ2-7 | many | TRBV7-8 | NA | CASSSQRVSYEQYF | TGTGCCAGCAGCTCCCAGAGAGTTTCCTACGAGCAGTACTTC
TRBJ1-6 | NA | TRBV5-4 | TRBD1 | CASSSGTGFFPPLHF | TGTGCCAGCAGCTCCGGGACAGGGTTTTTTCCACCCCTCCACTTT
TRBJ2-3 | NA | TRBV6-2/TRBV6-3 | NA | CASSYRSPDTQYF | TGTGCCAGCAGTTACAGGTCCCCAGATACGCAGTATTTT
TRBJ2-7 | NA | TRBV6-2/TRBV6-3 | NA | CASSLGIAYEQYF | TGTGCCAGCAGTTTAGGGATAGCCTACGAGCAGTACTTC
TRBJ2-2 | few | TRBV24-1 | NA | CAISDTGELFF | TGTGCCATCTCAGACACCGGGGAGCTGTTTTTT
TRBJ2-1 | NA | TRBV27 | NA | CASSPTGSGPYYNEQFF | TGTGCCAGCAGTCCGACGGGTAGCGGTCCATACTACAATGAGCAGTTCTTC
TRBJ1-6 | NA | TRBV5-1 | TRBD1 | CASSQGQGQGNSPLHF | TGCGCCAGCAGCCAGGGACAGGGGCAGGGGAATTCACCCCTCCACTTT
TRBJ2-5 | many | TRBV7-2 | NA | CASSYNRETQYF | TGTGCCAGCAGCTACAATAGGGAGACCCAGTACTTC
TRBJ2-7 | NA | TRBV4-2 | TRBD1 | CASSQDISQSRTGGFYEQYF | TGTGCCAGCAGCCAAGATATTTCGCAGTCGAGGACAGGGGGCTTTTACGAGCAGTACTTC
TRBJ2-1 | few | TRBV5-1 | NA | CASSIGKRRWDEQFF | TGCGCCAGCAGCATCGGGAAACGAAGGTGGGATGAGCAGTTCTTC
TRBJ2-3 | few | TRBV20-1 | NA | CSASRQLTPTDTQYF | TGCAGTGCTAGCCGCCAACTAACTCCCACAGATACGCAGTATTTT
TRBJ2-2 | NA | TRBV4-3 | NA | CASSRARNTGELFF | TGCGCCAGCAGCCGGGCCAGGAACACCGGGGAGCTGTTTTTT
TRBJ2-2 | few | TRBV5-1 | TRBD1 | CASSPTGGESGELFF | TGCGCCAGCAGCCCGACAGGGGGAGAGTCCGGGGAGCTGTTTTTT
TRBJ2-2 | few | TRBV20-1 | NA | CSAIGTYPGELFF | TGCAGTGCCATCGGAACTTACCCCGGGGAGCTGTTTTTT
TRBJ1-3 | few | TRBV5-1 | NA | CASSLGDLGNTIYF | TGCGCCAGCAGCTTGGGTGATCTTGGAAACACCATATATTTT
TRBJ2-1 | many | TRBV5-1 | TRBD2 | CASSLTRLAVEFF | TGCGCCAGCAGCCTTACTCGACTAGCGGTCGAGTTCTTC
TRBJ2-7 | many | TRBV6-5 | NA | CASRDSYEQYF | TGTGCCAGCAGGGACTCCTACGAGCAGTACTTC
TRBJ2-3 | NA | TRBV5-1 | NA | CASSLALASDTQYF | TGCGCCAGCAGCTTGGCCCTAGCGTCTGATACGCAGTATTTT
TRBJ2-1 | NA | TRBV12-3/TRBV12-4 | NA | CASSLTGQTGSEQFF | TGTGCCAGCAGTCTAACGGGCCAGACGGGGAGTGAGCAGTTCTTC
TRBJ2-7 | NA | TRBV6-2/TRBV6-3 | NA | CASRIASGEQYF | TGTGCCAGCAGAATCGCCAGCGGCGAGCAGTACTTC
TRBJ2-1 | many | TRBV7-2 | NA | CASSLVASTGNEQFF | TGTGCCAGCAGCTTAGTAGCTTCGACTGGGAATGAGCAGTTCTTC